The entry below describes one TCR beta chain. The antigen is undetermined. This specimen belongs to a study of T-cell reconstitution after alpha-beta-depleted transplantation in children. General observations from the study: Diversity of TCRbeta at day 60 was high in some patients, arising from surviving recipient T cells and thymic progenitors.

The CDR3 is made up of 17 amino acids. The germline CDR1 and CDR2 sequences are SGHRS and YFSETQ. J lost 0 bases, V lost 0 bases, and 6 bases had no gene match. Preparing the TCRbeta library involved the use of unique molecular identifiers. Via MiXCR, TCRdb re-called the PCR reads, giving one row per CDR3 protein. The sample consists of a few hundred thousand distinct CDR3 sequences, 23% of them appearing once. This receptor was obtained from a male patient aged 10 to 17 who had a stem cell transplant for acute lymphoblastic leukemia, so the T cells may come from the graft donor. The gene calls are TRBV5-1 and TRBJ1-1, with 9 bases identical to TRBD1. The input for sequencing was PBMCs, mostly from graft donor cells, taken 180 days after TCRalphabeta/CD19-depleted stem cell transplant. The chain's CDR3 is CASSLGTGARVNTEAFF. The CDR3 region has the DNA TGCGCCAGCAGCTTGGGGACAGGGGCGCGGGTGAACACTGAAGCTTTCTTT. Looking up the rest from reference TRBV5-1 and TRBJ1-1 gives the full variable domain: KAGVTQTPRYLIKTRGQQVTLSCSPISGHRSVSWYQQTPGQGLQFLFEYFSETQRNKGNFPGRFSGRQFSNSRSEMNVSTLELGDSALYLCASSLGTGARVNTEAFFGQGTRLTVV.